The 25 T cell receptor beta chains presented below share a single source sample, sequenced in a study of T cells in localized non-small cell lung cancer. The method was immunoSEQ multiplex PCR; TCRdb's version includes in-frame clones alone and lacks a portion of them. This sample carries 70,000 or so clones, roughly 84% of them seen once, and the ten largest clones take approximately 1.3%. The specimen was peripheral blood, collected before any cancer treatment. The receptors shown here come from a female donor at least 60 years old with stage I lung adenocarcinoma.

V usage is TRBV5-1 and J usage is TRBJ2-1; 15 bases fit TRBD2. V lost 3 bases to trimming and J lost 3 bases; unmatched junction nucleotides: 7. Germline V gene data show CDR1 as SGHRS and CDR2 as YFSETQ. The CDR3 extends over 18 amino acids. In nucleotides, the CDR3 is TGCGCCAGCAGCTGGACTAGCGGGGGGGAAGGTAACTACAATGAGCAGTTCTTC. As protein: CASSWTSGGEGNYNEQFF.

J is TRBJ1-2 and V is TRBV6-5; D gene ambiguous. This CDR3 has 13 residues. The ends were cut back, 2 bases at V and 8 bases at J, with 12 bases in the middle. CDR1 MNHEY and CDR2 SVGAGI come from the germline V gene. The CDR3 nucleotides read TGTGCCAGCAGTTACCGAGTCAGGTCCGGCTACACCTTC. It specifies CASSYRVRSGYTF.

This clone was counted between two and nine times. This sequence joins TRBV5-1 and TRBJ1-1; D unresolved. Trimming removed 0 bases at V and 1 base at J, with 7 bases between. This CDR3 has 14 amino acids. CDR1 and CDR2 from the germline V gene are SGHRS and YFSETQ. The CDR3 sequence is CASSLGPGNTEAFF. The CDR3 DNA follows: TGCGCCAGCAGCTTGGGACCTGGGAACACTGAAGCTTTCTTT. Combining the CDR3 with reference TRBV5-1 and TRBJ1-1 gives the whole variable domain KAGVTQTPRYLIKTRGQQVTLSCSPISGHRSVSWYQQTPGQGLQFLFEYFSETQRNKGNFPGRFSGRQFSNSRSEMNVSTLELGDSALYLCASSLGPGNTEAFFGQGTRLTVV.

CDR3 DNA: TGTGCCAGCAGCTCGGGACCGGGGACGCGAGATACGCAGTATTTT. It yields the protein CASSSGPGTRDTQYF. The rearrangement links TRBV5-4 to TRBJ2-3, with D possibly called TRBD1 or TRBD2 (5 bases each). V lost 3 bases and J 5 bases, leaving 16 bases between the germline ends. Germline CDR1 SGHNT, CDR2 YYREEE (reference sequence). The CDR3 covers 15 residues.

The chain couples TRBV6-1 to TRBJ2-5, with 7 bases that match TRBD1. The CDR3 consists of 16 residues. Trimming removed 4 bases from V and 2 bases from J; junction bases left unmatched: 10. Germline CDR1 and CDR2: MNHNS and SASEGT. DNA of the CDR3: TGTGCCAGCAGTGGCCAGCTCCTCAGGGGGCAAGAGACCCAGTACTTC. It encodes CASSGQLLRGQETQYF.

This chain uses TRBV5-1 with TRBJ1-2, with 9 bases matching TRBD1. Trimming took 0 bases from V and 5 from J; bases not matched to a gene: 5. There are 15 residues in the CDR3. Germline V gene lookup returns CDR1 SGHRS and CDR2 YFSETQ. CDR3: CASSLEQGAGYGYTF. CDR3 nucleotide sequence: TGCGCCAGCAGCTTGGAACAGGGGGCAGGGTATGGCTACACCTTC.

The chain uses TRBV2 and TRBJ2-7; 9 bases match TRBD1. This CDR3 is built from 15 residues. The V gene's germline CDR1 is SNHLY and CDR2 FYNNEI. J gave up 3 bases and V 4 bases, and 7 bases lay outside the gene matches. Here the CDR3 reads CASSGAGTGNYEQYF. The CDR3 region has the DNA TGTGCCAGCAGTGGGGCTGGGACAGGGAACTACGAGCAGTACTTC.

This chain uses TRBV2 with TRBJ1-2; possibly TRBD1 for D (5 bases). Germline loops: CDR1 SNHLY, CDR2 FYNNEI. This CDR3 spans 14 amino acids. V was shortened by 6 bases and J by 2 bases, with 13 bases between the two germline ends. CDR3 DNA sequence: TGTGCCAGCAGCACCGGACAACTAAACTATGGCTACACCTTC. This gives the protein CASSTGQLNYGYTF.

There are a few counts of this clone. V is TRBV6-1 and J is TRBJ2-1; the match to TRBD2 covers 7 bases. CDR1 is MNHNS, CDR2 SASEGT, per germline. The CDR3 is 16 amino acids. The J segment lost 2 bases and the V segment lost 1 base, leaving 5 bases of the junction unmatched. The CDR3, as DNA: TGTGCCAGCAGTGAAGGCGGGAGTAGCCCCTACAATGAGCAGTTCTTC. Translated, it gives CASSEGGSSPYNEQFF.

The chain recombines TRBV6-6 with TRBJ2-7, with D uncertain. Deletions cut 7 bases from V and 5 bases from J, with 15 bases between. This CDR3 has 13 amino acids. Germline CDR1 MNHNY, CDR2 SVGAGI (reference sequence). The CDR3 loop reads CASTPTGRHEQYF. The CDR3 DNA is TGTGCCAGCACCCCGACTGGGCGGCACGAGCAGTACTTC.

This clone was detected a few times. V gene TRBV28 combines with J gene TRBJ2-5, with TRBD2 matching over 10 bases. The CDR3 contains 16 residues. Germline trimming cut 3 bases from V and 5 bases from J; bases unmatched to any gene: 9. The V gene's germline CDR1 is MDHEN and CDR2 SYDVKM. Here the CDR3 DNA reads TGTGCCAGCAGTTTGAGGGCTAGCGGGAGTCGGGAGACCCAGTACTTC. It yields the protein CASSLRASGSRETQYF.

The chain combines TRBV10-3 with TRBJ1-4; D unclear. The V end lost 10 bases, the J end lost 3 bases, and 9 bases lay between the germline ends. Germline CDR1 reads ENHRY; CDR2 reads SYGVKD. The CDR3 extends over 12 amino acids. The CDR3 DNA reads as TGTGCCACCAATAACGCTAATGAAAAACTGTTTTTT. This gives the protein CATNNANEKLFF.

V is TRBV13 and J is TRBJ1-3, with D possibly TRBD1 on 5 matching bases. V gave up 4 bases and J gave up 2 bases, with 15 bases separating them. CDR3 length equals 16 residues. Germline loops: CDR1 PRHDT, CDR2 FYEKMQ (reference sequence). The CDR3 region has the DNA TGTGCCAGCAGCTGGTTATTGGGCAGGGCTGGAAACACCATATATTTT. Encoded protein: CASSWLLGRAGNTIYF. The full variable domain, with the rest looked up from reference TRBV13 and TRBJ1-3, is AAGVIQSPRHLIKEKRETATLKCYPIPRHDTVYWYQQGPGQDPQFLISFYEKMQSDKGSIPDRFSAQQFSDYHSELNMSSLELGDSALYFCASSWLLGRAGNTIYFGEGSWLTVV.

The chain uses TRBV5-1 and TRBJ1-1; 8 nucleotides match TRBD1. V was pared by 4 bases and J by 3 bases, with 8 bases of the junction left unmatched. There are 15 residues in the CDR3. Germline V CDR1 and CDR2: SGHRS, YFSETQ. Here the CDR3 reads CASSPRTGRDTEAFF. Written as DNA, the CDR3 is TGCGCCAGCAGCCCGCGGACAGGGAGGGACACTGAAGCTTTCTTT.

The chain links TRBV19 to TRBJ1-1; D perhaps matches TRBD1 (6 bases). Germline V gene data show CDR1 as LNHDA and CDR2 as SQIVND (reference sequence). The CDR3 consists of 14 residues. The V gene lost 4 bases and the J gene lost 8 bases, with 17 bases spanning the gap. CDR3 coding DNA: TGTGCCAGTAGTACTAGGGGACAAGCTAGCGAAGCTTTCTTT. Protein product: CASSTRGQASEAFF.

The chain has TRBV19 and TRBJ1-1; TRBD1 agrees at 7 bases. V trimming: 7 bases; J trimming: 5 bases; junction bases outside the gene matches: 10. The length of the CDR3 is 14 residues. The germline V gene encodes CDR1 LNHDA and CDR2 SQIVND (reference sequence). For the CDR3, the DNA is TGTGCCAGTAAGACAACAGGGGTCTGGACTGAAGCTTTCTTT. Its protein is CASKTTGVWTEAFF.

This CDR3 reads CASSRGSPVQHF. In DNA, the CDR3 is TGTGCCAGCAGCCGCGGGTCACCCGTCCAGCATTTT. The genes are TRBV28 and TRBJ1-5; D gene uncertain. There are 12 residues in the CDR3. Deletions cut 6 bases from V and 12 bases from J, with 15 bases between. Germline V gene data show CDR1 as MDHEN and CDR2 as SYDVKM.

The chain employs TRBV6-6 and TRBJ2-1; 7 nucleotides align to TRBD2. Germline V gene data show CDR1 as MNHNY and CDR2 as SVGAGI (reference sequence). CDR3 length: 14 residues. V lost 4 bases to trimming and J lost 8 bases; unmatched junction nucleotides: 8. The CDR3 sequence is CASSFGGGPHEQFF. The CDR3 DNA reads as TGTGCCAGCAGTTTCGGGGGAGGGCCCCATGAGCAGTTCTTC.

The chain links TRBV6-1 to TRBJ2-3, with 11 nucleotides matching TRBD1. Germline lookup yields CDR1 MNHNS and CDR2 SASEGT. This CDR3 has 13 amino acids. With V trimmed by 10 bases and J by 4 bases, 4 bases remained unmatched. The CDR3 DNA is TGTGCCACCTTGGGACAGGGGGCAGATACGCAGTATTTT. It is translated as CATLGQGADTQYF.

This clone was detected a few times. The chain employs TRBV28 and TRBJ1-5, with no clear D. Between the trimmed V and J ends, which lost 6 bases and 7 bases, there was a span of 13 bases. The CDR3 spans 13 residues. Germline V gene sequence: CDR1 MDHEN, CDR2 SYDVKM. CDR3 region: CASRGPVGQPQHF. The CDR3 DNA sequence: TGTGCCAGCAGAGGCCCAGTAGGACAGCCCCAGCATTTT.

The chain couples TRBV4-3 to TRBJ2-1; tentatively, D is TRBD1 (5 bases). The CDR3 is made up of 16 amino acids. Trimming left V 0 bases short and J 7 bases short, with 16 bases between. Germline CDR1 and CDR2: LGHNA and YSLEER. CDR3 residues: CASSQDRAGIGNEQFF. CDR3 nucleotide sequence: TGCGCCAGCAGCCAAGATCGGGCAGGGATTGGGAATGAGCAGTTCTTC.

The V gene is TRBV6-1, the J gene TRBJ2-7; D call uncertain. The CDR3 runs 15 residues. The V end lost 0 bases, the J end lost 0 bases, and 9 bases lay between the germline ends. CDR1 MNHNS and CDR2 SASEGT come from the germline V gene. The CDR3 DNA is TGTGCCAGCAGTGAAGCGTGGCAGCCCTCCTACGAGCAGTACTTC. It specifies CASSEAWQPSYEQYF.

The chain is built from TRBV5-6 and TRBJ2-7, with 7 bases matching TRBD1. Losses at the gene ends were 4 bases for V and 0 bases for J; bases not matched to a gene: 7. The CDR3 has 15 residues. The germline CDR1 and CDR2 sequences are SGHDT and YYEEEE. CDR3 in amino acids: CASSPQGDRSYEQYF. CDR3 nucleotides: TGTGCCAGCAGCCCCCAGGGGGACCGCTCCTACGAGCAGTACTTC.

This clone appeared a single time. The gene calls are TRBV9 and TRBJ2-3; the match to TRBD2 covers 8 bases. Germline V lookup: CDR1 SGDLS, CDR2 YYNGEE. This CDR3 has 16 residues. Trimming removed 0 bases from V and 4 bases from J; junction bases left unmatched: 7. DNA of the CDR3: TGTGCCAGCAGCGTAGACAGCGGGAGTAGCTCAGATACGCAGTATTTT. Translated, it gives CASSVDSGSSSDTQYF. Combining the CDR3 with reference TRBV9 and TRBJ2-3 gives the whole variable domain DSGVTQTPKHLITATGQRVTLRCSPRSGDLSVYWYQQSLDQGLQFLIQYYNGEERAKGNILERFSAQQFPDLHSELNLSSLELGDSALYFCASSVDSGSSSDTQYFGPGTRLTVL.

The gene calls are TRBV6-1 and TRBJ1-2; the D is unclear. In germline, CDR1 is MNHNS, CDR2 SASEGT. With 2 bases removed from V and 6 bases from J, the gap between germline ends came to 22 bases. The CDR3 totals 17 residues. This CDR3 reads CASSERGSAYRFDGYTF. CDR3 DNA: TGTGCCAGCAGTGAAAGAGGATCCGCGTATAGGTTCGATGGCTACACCTTC.